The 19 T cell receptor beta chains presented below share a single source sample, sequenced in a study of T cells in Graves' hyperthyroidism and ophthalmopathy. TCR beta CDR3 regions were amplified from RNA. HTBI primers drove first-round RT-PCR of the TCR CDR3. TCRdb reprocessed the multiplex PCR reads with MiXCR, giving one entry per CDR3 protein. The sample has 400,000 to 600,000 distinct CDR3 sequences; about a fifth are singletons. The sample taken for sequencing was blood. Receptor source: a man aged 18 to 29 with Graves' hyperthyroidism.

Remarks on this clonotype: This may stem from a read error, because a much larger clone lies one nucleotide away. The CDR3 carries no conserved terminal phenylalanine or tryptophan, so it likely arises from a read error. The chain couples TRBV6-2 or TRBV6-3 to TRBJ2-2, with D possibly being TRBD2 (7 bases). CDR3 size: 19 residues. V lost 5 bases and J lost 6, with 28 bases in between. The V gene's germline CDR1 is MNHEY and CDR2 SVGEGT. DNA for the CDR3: TGTGCCAGCAGTCCCCCTGGGGGGCGGGGGCCCAGTGCGGCCGGGGAGCTGTTTTTG. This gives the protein CASSPPGGRGPSAAGELFL.

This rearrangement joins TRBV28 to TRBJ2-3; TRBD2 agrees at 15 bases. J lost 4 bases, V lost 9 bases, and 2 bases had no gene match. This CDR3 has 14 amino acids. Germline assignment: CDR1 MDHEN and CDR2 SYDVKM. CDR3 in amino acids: CARRTSGGADTQYF. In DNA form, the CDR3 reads TGTGCCAGGAGGACTAGCGGGGGGGCAGATACGCAGTATTTT.

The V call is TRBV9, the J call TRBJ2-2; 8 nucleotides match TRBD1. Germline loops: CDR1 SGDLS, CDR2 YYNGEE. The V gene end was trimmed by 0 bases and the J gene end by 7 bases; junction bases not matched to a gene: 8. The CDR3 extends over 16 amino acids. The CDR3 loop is CASSVEGQGSYGELFF. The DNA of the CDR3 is TGTGCCAGCAGCGTAGAAGGACAGGGATCTTACGGGGAGCTGTTTTTT.

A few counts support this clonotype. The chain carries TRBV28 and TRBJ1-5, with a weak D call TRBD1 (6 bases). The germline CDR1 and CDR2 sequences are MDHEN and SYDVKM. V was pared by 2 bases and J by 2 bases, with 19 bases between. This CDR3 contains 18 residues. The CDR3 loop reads CASSLRAWGRGGNQPQHF. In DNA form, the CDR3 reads TGTGCCAGCAGTTTACGGGCGTGGGGGCGAGGGGGCAATCAGCCCCAGCATTTT. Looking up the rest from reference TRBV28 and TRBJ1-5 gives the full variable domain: DVKVTQSSRYLVKRTGEKVFLECVQDMDHENMFWYRQDPGLGLRLIYFSYDVKMKEKGDIPEGYSVSREKKERFSLILESASTNQTSMYLCASSLRAWGRGGNQPQHFGDGTRLSIL.

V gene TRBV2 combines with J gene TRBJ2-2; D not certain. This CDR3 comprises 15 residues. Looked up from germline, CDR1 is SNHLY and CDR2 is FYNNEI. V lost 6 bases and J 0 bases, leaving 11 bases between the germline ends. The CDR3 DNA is TGTGCCAGCAGGAGAGGCTCAACGAACACCGGGGAGCTGTTTTTT. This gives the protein CASRRGSTNTGELFF. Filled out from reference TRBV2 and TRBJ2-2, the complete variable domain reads EPEVTQTPSHQVTQMGQEVILRCVPISNHLYFYWYRQILGQKVEFLVSFYNNEISEKSEIFDDQFSVERPDGSNFTLKIRSTKLEDSAMYFCASRRGSTNTGELFFGEGSRLTVL.

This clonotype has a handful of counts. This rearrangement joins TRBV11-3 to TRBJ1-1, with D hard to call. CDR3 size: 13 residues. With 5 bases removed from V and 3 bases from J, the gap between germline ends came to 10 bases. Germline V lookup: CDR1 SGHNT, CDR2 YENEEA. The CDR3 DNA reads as TGTGCCAGCAGCCGCGAAATGGACACTGAAGCTTTCTTT. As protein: CASSREMDTEAFF.

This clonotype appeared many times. The DNA for the CDR3 is TGCAGTGTTGTAGGGACCTTTCGTCATAGCAATCAGCCCCAGCATTTT. Protein sequence: CSVVGTFRHSNQPQHF. This chain connects TRBV20-1 to TRBJ1-5; D is possibly TRBD1 (5 bases). This CDR3 has 16 residues. V was trimmed by 7 bases and J by 0 bases, leaving 19 bases between them. CDR1 DFQATT and CDR2 SNEGSKA come from the germline V gene (reference sequence).

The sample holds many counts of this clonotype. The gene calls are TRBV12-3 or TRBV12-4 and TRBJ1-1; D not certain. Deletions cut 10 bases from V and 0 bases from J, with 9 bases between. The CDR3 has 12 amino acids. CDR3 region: CATRTVNTEAFF. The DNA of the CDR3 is TGTGCCACCCGGACGGTGAACACTGAAGCTTTCTTT.

CDR3 loop: CAWSLPAMNTEAFF. Here the CDR3 DNA reads TGTGCCTGGAGTTTACCGGCAATGAACACTGAAGCTTTCTTT. The chain employs TRBV30 and TRBJ1-1; no clear D. Germline-derived CDR1 and CDR2 are GTSNPN and SVGIG (reference sequence). The CDR3 has 14 amino acids. V gave up 2 bases and J gave up 0 bases, with 10 bases separating them.

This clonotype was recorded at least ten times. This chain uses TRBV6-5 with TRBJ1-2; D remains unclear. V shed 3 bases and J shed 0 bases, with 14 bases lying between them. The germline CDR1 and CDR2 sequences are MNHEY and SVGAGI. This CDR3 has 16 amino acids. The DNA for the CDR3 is TGTGCCAGCAGTTATGATTCGGTTGGGGCTAACTATGGCTACACCTTC. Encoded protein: CASSYDSVGANYGYTF.

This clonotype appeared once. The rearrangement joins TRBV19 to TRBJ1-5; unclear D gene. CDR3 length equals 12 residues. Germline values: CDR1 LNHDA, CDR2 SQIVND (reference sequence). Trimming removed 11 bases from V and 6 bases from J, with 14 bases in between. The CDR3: CASRLGIQPQHF. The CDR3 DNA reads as TGTGCCTCCCGGCTGGGAATTCAGCCCCAGCATTTT.

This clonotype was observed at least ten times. The CDR3, as DNA: TGTGCCAGCAGTTTAAGTTATGGCTACACCTTC. This codes for CASSLSYGYTF. The chain links TRBV28 to TRBJ1-2; D not resolved. Looked up from germline, CDR1 is MDHEN and CDR2 is SYDVKM. This CDR3 is built from 11 residues. With 2 bases removed from V and 5 bases from J, the gap between germline ends came to 3 bases.

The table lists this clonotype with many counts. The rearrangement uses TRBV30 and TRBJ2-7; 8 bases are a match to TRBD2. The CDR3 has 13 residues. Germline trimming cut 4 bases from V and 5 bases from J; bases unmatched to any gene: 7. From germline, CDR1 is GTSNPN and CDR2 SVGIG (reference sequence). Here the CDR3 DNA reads TGTGCCTGGAATCACGGGGGGGGAGACGAGCAGTACTTC. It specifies CAWNHGGGDEQYF. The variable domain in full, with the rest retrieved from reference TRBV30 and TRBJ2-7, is SQTIHQWPATLVQPVGSPLSLECTVEGTSNPNLYWYRQAAGRGLQLLFYSVGIGQISSEVPQNLSASRPQDRQFILSSKKLLLSDSGFYLCAWNHGGGDEQYFGPGTRLTVT.

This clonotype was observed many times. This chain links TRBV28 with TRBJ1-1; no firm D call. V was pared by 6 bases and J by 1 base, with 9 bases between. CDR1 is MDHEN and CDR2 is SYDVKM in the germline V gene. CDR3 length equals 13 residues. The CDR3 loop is CASSRYGNTEAFF. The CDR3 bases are TGTGCCAGCAGCCGCTACGGGAACACTGAAGCTTTCTTT.

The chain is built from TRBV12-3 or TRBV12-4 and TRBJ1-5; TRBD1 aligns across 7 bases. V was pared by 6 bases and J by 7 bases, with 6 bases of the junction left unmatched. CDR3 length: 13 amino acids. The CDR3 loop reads CASRGTVEQPQHF. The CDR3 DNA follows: TGTGCCAGCAGGGGGACAGTTGAGCAGCCCCAGCATTTT.

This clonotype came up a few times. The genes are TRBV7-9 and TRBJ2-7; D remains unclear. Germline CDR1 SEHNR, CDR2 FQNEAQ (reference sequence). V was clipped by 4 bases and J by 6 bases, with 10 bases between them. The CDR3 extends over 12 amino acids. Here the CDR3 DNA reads TGTGCCAGCAGCTCCCAGTTGTTCGAGCAGTACTTC. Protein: CASSSQLFEQYF.

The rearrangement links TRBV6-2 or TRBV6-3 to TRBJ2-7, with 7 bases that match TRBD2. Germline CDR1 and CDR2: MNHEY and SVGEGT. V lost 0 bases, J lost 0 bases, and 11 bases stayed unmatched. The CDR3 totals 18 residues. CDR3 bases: TGTGCCAGCAGTTACTCTCCGGCTAGCGGCCTTAGCTCCTACGAGCAGTACTTC. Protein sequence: CASSYSPASGLSSYEQYF.

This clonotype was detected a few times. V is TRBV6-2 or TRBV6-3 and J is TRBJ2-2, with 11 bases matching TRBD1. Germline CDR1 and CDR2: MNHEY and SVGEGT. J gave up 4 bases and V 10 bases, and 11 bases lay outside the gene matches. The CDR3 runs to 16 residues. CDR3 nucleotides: TGTGCCACCCTACCGGACAGGGGGCATCGCACCGGGGAGCTGTTTTTT. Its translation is CATLPDRGHRTGELFF.

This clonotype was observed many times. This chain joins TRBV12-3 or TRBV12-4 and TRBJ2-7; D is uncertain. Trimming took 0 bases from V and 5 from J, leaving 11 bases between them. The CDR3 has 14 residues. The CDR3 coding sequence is TGTGCCAGCAGTTTAGCCAAAGGGTCCCACGAGCAGTACTTC. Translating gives CASSLAKGSHEQYF.